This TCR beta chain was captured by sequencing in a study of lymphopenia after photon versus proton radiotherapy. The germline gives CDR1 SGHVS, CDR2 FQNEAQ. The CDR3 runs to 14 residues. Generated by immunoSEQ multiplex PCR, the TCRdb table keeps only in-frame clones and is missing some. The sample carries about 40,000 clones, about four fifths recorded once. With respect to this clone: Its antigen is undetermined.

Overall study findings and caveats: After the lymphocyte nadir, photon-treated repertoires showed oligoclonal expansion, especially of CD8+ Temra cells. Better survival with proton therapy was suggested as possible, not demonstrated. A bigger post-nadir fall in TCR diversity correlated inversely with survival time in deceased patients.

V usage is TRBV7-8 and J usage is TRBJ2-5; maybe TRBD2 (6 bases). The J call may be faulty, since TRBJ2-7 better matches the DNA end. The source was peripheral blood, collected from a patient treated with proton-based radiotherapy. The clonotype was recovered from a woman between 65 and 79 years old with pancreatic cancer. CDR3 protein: CASSRYSGDYEQYF. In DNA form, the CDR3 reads TGTGCCAGCAGCAGGTACTCGGGGGACTACGAGCAGTACTTC.